A single sample gave rise to the 27 T cell receptor beta chains below, sequenced in a study of T cells in Graves' hyperthyroidism and ophthalmopathy. Amplified TCR beta CDR3 regions derived from RNA transcripts. When the TCR CDR3 underwent first-round RT-PCR, the HTBI primer set was used. TCRdb independently ran MiXCR on the multiplex PCR reads; one entry per CDR3 protein. The data contain about 360,000 distinct CDR3 sequences, 15% to 18% of them singletons. Sequenced: blood. The origin of the receptors is a woman aged 18-29 years with Graves' hyperthyroidism that later progressed to Graves' ophthalmopathy.

This clonotype has a handful of counts. This chain joins TRBV11-2 and TRBJ2-1, with 10 bases matching TRBD1. Germline V lookup: CDR1 SGHAT, CDR2 FQNNGV. Trimming cost V 0 bases and J 3 bases; bases outside gene matches: 2. This CDR3 has 16 residues. The CDR3 sequence is CASSLEWDRGYNEQFF. The CDR3 bases are TGTGCCAGCAGCTTAGAGTGGGACAGGGGCTACAATGAGCAGTTCTTC.

The sample holds many counts of this clonotype. The rearrangement links TRBV6-2 or TRBV6-3 to TRBJ2-5, with 10 nucleotides matching TRBD2. There are 15 residues in the CDR3. The V gene end was trimmed by 4 bases and the J gene end by 2 bases; junction bases not matched to a gene: 4. The germline V gene has CDR1 MNHEY and CDR2 SVGEGT. DNA for the CDR3: TGTGCCAGCAGTTTCGGACTAGCGGCACAAGAGACCCAGTACTTC. Encoded protein: CASSFGLAAQETQYF.

The sample holds a few counts of this clonotype. The chain has TRBV19 and TRBJ2-3, with 10 bases aligning to TRBD1. Germline assignment: CDR1 LNHDA and CDR2 SQIVND (reference sequence). The CDR3 loop spans 16 amino acids. V shed 4 bases and J 4 bases; nucleotides not matched to a gene: 8. CDR3 loop: CASSRAGTGVPDTQYF. DNA for the CDR3: TGTGCCAGTAGTAGGGCCGGGACAGGGGTCCCAGATACGCAGTATTTT.

CDR3 sequence (DNA): TGTGCCAGCAGGGACAGGGGGGATGGCTACACCTTC. It codes for CASRDRGDGYTF. The gene calls are TRBV2 and TRBJ1-2; TRBD1 matches 10 bases. Germline V gene sequence: CDR1 SNHLY, CDR2 FYNNEI. The CDR3 consists of 12 residues. With 6 bases clipped from V and 6 bases from J, the junction kept 1 base outside the gene matches.

The genes are TRBV2 and TRBJ2-7; the match to TRBD1 covers 9 bases. The CDR3 has 14 amino acids. The junction had 10 bases not matched to a gene; V was cut back by 6 bases and J by 7 bases. CDR1 is SNHLY and CDR2 is FYNNEI in the germline V gene. In DNA form, the CDR3 reads TGTGCCAGCAGCCCCGGGACAGGGTCGTTGGAGCAGTACTTC. Translating it yields CASSPGTGSLEQYF.

J is TRBJ2-7 and V is TRBV6-1, with 8 bases lining up with TRBD2. CDR3 length equals 14 residues. The trim removed 6 bases at V and 7 bases at J, leaving 11 bases unmatched. Germline V gene sequence: CDR1 MNHNS, CDR2 SASEGT. CDR3 amino acids: CASSPLAGRGEQYF. CDR3 coding DNA: TGTGCCAGCAGCCCCCTAGCGGGCCGTGGAGAGCAGTACTTC.

This clonotype came up many times. The chain carries TRBV11-2 and TRBJ1-5; D gene ambiguous. The CDR3 is 13 residues long. Trimming cost V 0 bases and J 4 bases, with 4 bases left between them. The germline V gene encodes CDR1 SGHAT and CDR2 FQNNGV. For the CDR3, the DNA is TGTGCCAGCAGCTTAGAGGCGAATCAGCCCCAGCATTTT. It is translated as CASSLEANQPQHF.

This clonotype was counted many times. The rearrangement joins TRBV3-1 to TRBJ2-1, with D perhaps matching TRBD1 (6 bases). Germline CDR1 is LGHDT and CDR2 is YNNKEL (reference sequence). V lost 3 bases and J 1 base, leaving 13 bases between the germline ends. The CDR3 runs to 16 residues. This CDR3 is CASSQVDRISYNEQFF. The CDR3 nucleotides read TGTGCCAGCAGCCAGGTCGACAGGATATCCTACAATGAGCAGTTCTTC.

This clonotype was found a few times. V and J are TRBV20-1 and TRBJ2-5; 13 bases align to TRBD2. Germline CDR1 and CDR2: DFQATT and SNEGSKA (reference sequence). The V and J ends lost 4 bases and 2 bases, in that order; junction bases with no gene match: 10. The CDR3 is 17 amino acids. The CDR3 nucleotides are TGCAGTGCTACAGGACTAGCGGGAGTGAGGAATCAAGAGACCCAGTACTTC. Translation: CSATGLAGVRNQETQYF.

This clonotype was seen at least ten times. This rearrangement joins TRBV20-1 to TRBJ2-7; 8 bases line up with TRBD1. V trimming: 6 bases; J trimming: 0 bases; junction bases outside the gene matches: 7. Germline V gene sequence: CDR1 DFQATT, CDR2 SNEGSKA (reference sequence). This CDR3 comprises 14 residues. In nucleotides, the CDR3 is TGCAGTGCCCACGGACAGGGTAACTCCTACGAGCAGTACTTC. Translating gives CSAHGQGNSYEQYF.

This clonotype was counted at least ten times. V gene TRBV3-1 combines with J gene TRBJ2-7; D unclear. CDR1 LGHDT and CDR2 YNNKEL come from the germline V gene (reference sequence). V was cut by 0 bases and J by 3 bases, with 12 bases left in between. The CDR3 is made up of 15 amino acids. CDR3 DNA: TGTGCCAGCAGCCAAGATCTTGTCAGAATCTACGAGCAGTACTTC. It codes for CASSQDLVRIYEQYF.

This clonotype was seen a handful of times. V and J are TRBV4-3 and TRBJ2-1; no clear D gene. Germline values: CDR1 LGHNA, CDR2 YSLEER. CDR3 length: 12 residues. V was trimmed by 4 bases and J by 10 bases, leaving 11 bases between them. The CDR3 protein is CASSPGGHEQFF. As DNA, the CDR3 is TGCGCCAGCAGCCCAGGTGGCCACGAGCAGTTCTTC.

This clonotype was counted ten times or more. This chain uses TRBV7-9 with TRBJ2-7; 9 bases match TRBD2. V lost 5 bases, J lost 7 bases, and 12 bases stayed unmatched. The germline gives CDR1 SEHNR, CDR2 FQNEAQ (reference sequence). CDR3 size: 15 residues. CDR3 residues: CASSPPAAGGREQYF. CDR3 nucleotides: TGTGCCAGCAGCCCGCCAGCGGCGGGAGGGCGGGAGCAGTACTTC.

This chain joins TRBV6-2 or TRBV6-3 and TRBJ2-4; 7 nucleotides align to TRBD2. CDR1 is MNHEY, CDR2 SVGEGT, per germline. CDR3 size: 13 residues. Trimming took 5 bases from V and 8 from J; bases not matched to a gene: 6. The CDR3 loop is CASSGRVWDIQYF. CDR3 sequence (DNA): TGTGCCAGCAGTGGGAGGGTCTGGGACATTCAGTACTTC.

The sample holds a few counts of this clonotype. The chain joins TRBV2 to TRBJ2-4; 8 bases are shared with TRBD2. The V segment lost 6 bases and the J segment 0 bases; nucleotides outside the gene matches: 7. Germline-derived CDR1 and CDR2 are SNHLY and FYNNEI. CDR3 length equals 16 residues. The chain's CDR3 is CASSPTSGLAKNIQYF. In DNA, the CDR3 is TGTGCCAGCAGCCCCACTAGCGGACTAGCCAAAAACATTCAGTACTTC.

The sample holds many counts of this clonotype. The V and J genes are TRBV28 and TRBJ1-6, with D tentatively TRBD1 (6 bases). Per the germline V gene, CDR1 is MDHEN and CDR2 is SYDVKM. The CDR3 contains 16 residues. With 4 bases removed from V and 10 bases from J, the gap between germline ends came to 20 bases. Written as DNA, the CDR3 is TGTGCCAGCAGTTATAGGGCCGAGGGGGTAGGGTCACCCCTCCACTTT. Its protein product is CASSYRAEGVGSPLHF.

In this sample, this clonotype turned up many times. The chain has TRBV27 and TRBJ1-4; D is perhaps TRBD1 (6 bases). Germline CDR1 MNHEY, CDR2 SMNVEV (reference sequence). V lost 5 bases and J 0 bases, leaving 16 bases between the germline ends. The CDR3 has 17 residues. Here the CDR3 DNA reads TGTGCCAGCAGTCAATCCAGGGGTTTTGCAACTAATGAAAAACTGTTTTTT. This gives the protein CASSQSRGFATNEKLFF.

The chain links TRBV4-3 to TRBJ1-1, with unresolved D. The CDR3 loop spans 14 amino acids. From germline, CDR1 is LGHNA and CDR2 YSLEER. V was cut by 0 bases and J by 4 bases, with 9 bases left in between. CDR3 protein: CASSQDPRGTEAFF. CDR3 DNA sequence: TGCGCCAGCAGCCAAGATCCTCGGGGCACTGAAGCTTTCTTT.

This clonotype was seen at least ten times. The chain couples TRBV7-9 to TRBJ2-5; 8 nucleotides line up with TRBD1. The ends lost 2 bases at V and 5 bases at J; junction bases unmatched: 4. CDR3 length: 14 residues. The germline V gene encodes CDR1 SEHNR and CDR2 FQNEAQ (reference sequence). CDR3 DNA: TGTGCCAGCAGCTTACAGGGGGCAGGGGAGACCCAGTACTTC. Its protein product is CASSLQGAGETQYF.

A few counts support this clonotype. The rearrangement uses TRBV15 and TRBJ1-2; a weak D match, TRBD1 (6 bases). CDR1 and CDR2 (germline): LNHNV, YYDKDF (reference sequence). The CDR3 runs 15 residues. Trimming took off 3 bases at V and 3 bases at J, with 14 bases between the two ends. CDR3 sequence: CATSRGAGSDYGYTF. The CDR3 region has the DNA TGTGCCACCAGCAGGGGGGCAGGGAGCGACTATGGCTACACCTTC.

CDR3 coding DNA: TGTGCCAGCAGTGAAGGTGGGGGAGGGGGGAGAGGCTACACCTTC. Its translation: CASSEGGGGGRGYTF. This chain uses TRBV6-1 with TRBJ1-2, with a weak D call TRBD1 (6 bases). The germline V gene encodes CDR1 MNHNS and CDR2 SASEGT. V was cut by 1 base and J by 8 bases, with 17 bases left in between. The CDR3 sequence is 15 residues long.

This chain connects TRBV7-8 to TRBJ2-7; D assignment may be TRBD1 or TRBD2 (6 bases each). Deletions cut 2 bases from V and 4 bases from J, with 21 bases between. The CDR3 is made up of 17 amino acids. Germline V CDR1 and CDR2: SGHVS, FQNEAQ. CDR3 residues: CASSLTRYHGGGYEQYF. The CDR3 bases are TGTGCCAGCAGCTTAACGAGGTACCACGGAGGGGGTTACGAGCAGTACTTC.

With regard to this clonotype: Germline and junction disagree at one end, which may indicate a read error. CDR3 nucleotides: TGTGCCAGCAGGGACAGCTCTGGGGCCAGCGTCCTGACTTTC. Its translation is CASRDSSGASVLTF. The rearrangement joins TRBV28 to TRBJ2-6, with a weak D call TRBD1 (6 bases). CDR1 is MDHEN and CDR2 is SYDVKM in the germline V gene. The CDR3 sequence is 14 residues long.

V usage is TRBV19 and J usage is TRBJ2-5; no clear D gene. V was cut by 3 bases and J by 5 bases, with 13 bases left in between. This CDR3 spans 14 amino acids. Germline V gene lookup returns CDR1 LNHDA and CDR2 SQIVND (reference sequence). The CDR3 sequence: CASSIMGGMETQYF. CDR3 coding DNA: TGTGCCAGTAGTATTATGGGCGGCATGGAGACCCAGTACTTC.

Many counts were recorded for this clonotype. The chain combines TRBV20-1 with TRBJ2-5; 7 bases are a match to TRBD2. This CDR3 is built from 14 residues. The germline V gene has CDR1 DFQATT and CDR2 SNEGSKA (reference sequence). V lost 0 bases and J lost 0; bases outside the gene matches: 1. CDR3 nucleotide sequence: TGCAGTGCTAGAGAGGGGGGGTACCAAGAGACCCAGTACTTC. Translated, it gives CSAREGGYQETQYF.

The sample holds many counts of this clonotype. The chain couples TRBV7-9 to TRBJ1-1; unclear D gene. V was trimmed by 5 bases and J by 4 bases, leaving 11 bases between them. Germline V CDR1 and CDR2: SEHNR, FQNEAQ (reference sequence). The CDR3 covers 13 residues. DNA of the CDR3: TGTGCCAGCAGCCCACGGATGGGCACTGAAGCTTTCTTT. As protein: CASSPRMGTEAFF.

This clonotype appeared many times. This chain joins TRBV5-1 and TRBJ2-7; 7 nucleotides align to TRBD1. The CDR3 covers 14 residues. The germline V gene has CDR1 SGHRS and CDR2 YFSETQ. J lost 3 bases, V lost 4 bases, and 7 bases had no gene match. CDR3: CASSPTGEIYEQYF. In nucleotides, the CDR3 is TGCGCCAGCAGCCCCACAGGGGAGATCTACGAGCAGTACTTC.